The source of this T cell receptor (beta chain) is a study of cytomegalovirus exposure and HLA in healthy donors. The overall study: Among the 400 or so donors who were genotyped, around 77% fell in the genetic ancestry cluster that is associated with self-reported Caucasian donors. Study-wide results and limits: It was reportedly the case that the classifier diagnosed cytomegalovirus status with high specificity and sensitivity. Researchers had no immune exposure information except CMV serostatus available.

Worth noting for this clone: Its target is unknown.

PCR used 60 Vbeta primers and 13 Jbeta primers. Assay used: immunoSEQ multiplex PCR; TCRdb lists only in-frame clones, some missing. The table has more than 110,000 clones, 65% to 80% seen once. The CDR3 is 16 amino acids. Germline V gives CDR1 SGHTS, CDR2 YDEGEE. V was pared by 5 bases and J by 3 bases, with 21 bases between. The clonotype comes from a man younger than 40 in good health and CMV-seronegative. V is TRBV5-8 and J is TRBJ2-7; possibly TRBD2 for D (5 bases). Sequencing used PBMCs. The CDR3 DNA is TGTGCCAGCAGGCCAACGGGCCGCGGGTCTTACTACGAGCAGTACTTC. It encodes CASRPTGRGSYYEQYF.